This passage covers 23 T cell receptor beta chains from one sample sequenced in a study of monozygotic twins with inflammatory bowel disease. TCRdb processed the 5' RACE reads again and assigns one entry to each CDR3 protein, with no DNA. The ten top clones account for roughly 7.7%, within a sample of 200,000 to 250,000 distinct CDR3 sequences. What was sequenced was blood. The receptors come from a human donor with ulcerative colitis or Crohn's disease, or a healthy co-twin of an affected twin (not recorded which).

This chain joins TRBV7-8 and TRBJ1-2. CDR1 and CDR2 (germline): SGHVS, FQNEAQ. The CDR3 covers 15 residues. The CDR3 loop is CASSLRAERNYGYTF.

The V and J genes are TRBV20-1 and TRBJ2-3; TCRdb picks TRBD1, but there is no DNA to check that call. The germline V gene encodes CDR1 DFQATT and CDR2 SNEGSKA (reference sequence). The CDR3 consists of 13 residues. The CDR3 protein is CSAPSGAGDTQYF.

The chain links TRBV27 to TRBJ1-5; TCRdb's D call of TRBD1 is untestable without DNA. This CDR3 is built from 16 residues. Germline CDR1 and CDR2: MNHEY and SMNVEV (reference sequence). The CDR3 here is CASRTGALYSNQPQHF.

The chain recombines TRBV4-1 with TRBJ1-1; the D call of TRBD1 rests on TCRdb alone, since no DNA is present to check it. Germline assignment: CDR1 MGHRA and CDR2 YSYEKL. The CDR3 has 14 amino acids. The CDR3 sequence is CASSQANTGGEAFF.

V gene TRBV11-2 combines with J gene TRBJ1-1; the D gene TCRdb calls, TRBD1, cannot be checked with no DNA. Germline CDR1 SGHAT, CDR2 FQNNGV. CDR3 length: 13 residues. This CDR3 reads CASSLLLGAEAFF.

The genes are TRBV7-9 and TRBJ2-1. The CDR3 is 17 amino acids. From germline, CDR1 is SEHNR and CDR2 FQNEAQ (reference sequence). This CDR3 is CASSSRRTGFNHNEQFF.

This chain connects TRBV6-1 to TRBJ1-1; TCRdb calls TRBD1, which cannot be checked without DNA. The CDR3 contains 16 residues. The germline CDR1 and CDR2 sequences are MNHNS and SASEGT. This CDR3 reads CASSAFSGQTNTEAFF.

The chain employs TRBV30 and TRBJ2-7; the TCRdb call, TRBD2, lacks DNA for checking. This CDR3 region has 14 residues. The germline gives CDR1 GTSNPN, CDR2 SVGIG (reference sequence). CDR3 sequence: CAWSRGGGSYEQYF.

This chain links TRBV5-8 with TRBJ1-4. This CDR3 region has 12 residues. Germline V CDR1 and CDR2: SGHTS, YDEGEE. CDR3 protein: CASSLPLEKLFF.

CDR3 in amino acids: CASSLAGHLYEQYF. The chain combines TRBV7-2 with TRBJ2-7; TCRdb names TRBD1, which stays unverified in the absence of DNA. This CDR3 contains 14 residues. CDR1 and CDR2 (germline): SGHTA, FQGNSA.

The chain couples TRBV2 to TRBJ2-1; TCRdb reports TRBD1, a call that lacks DNA to check it against. Germline CDR1 SNHLY, CDR2 FYNNEI. The length of the CDR3 is 13 residues. The CDR3 sequence is CASREGGWGEQFF. Full variable domain (outside the CDR3, taken from reference TRBV2 and TRBJ2-1): EPEVTQTPSHQVTQMGQEVILRCVPISNHLYFYWYRQILGQKVEFLVSFYNNEISEKSEIFDDQFSVERPDGSNFTLKIRSTKLEDSAMYFCASREGGWGEQFFGPGTRLTVL.

The CDR3 protein is CASSQTLGIGPGKNIQYF. The chain recombines TRBV14 with TRBJ2-4. CDR1 SGHDN and CDR2 FVKESK come from the germline V gene. The CDR3 totals 18 residues.

The chain has TRBV12-3 or TRBV12-4 and TRBJ1-1; TCRdb calls TRBD1, which cannot be checked without DNA. The CDR3 has 14 amino acids. The CDR3 loop is CASSLGPRNTEAFF.

V gene TRBV29-1 combines with J gene TRBJ1-2. Germline V gene lookup returns CDR1 SQVTM and CDR2 ANQGSEA. The CDR3 loop spans 14 amino acids. The CDR3 sequence: CSVEGAPPNYGYTF. Based on the CDR3 plus reference TRBV29-1 and TRBJ1-2, the full variable domain is SAVISQKPSRDICQRGTSLTIQCQVDSQVTMMFWYRQQPGQSLTLIATANQGSEATYESGFVIDKFPISRPNLTFSTLTVSNMSPEDSSIYLCSVEGAPPNYGYTFGSGTRLTVV.

CDR3 region: CASSPGTVRETQYF. The chain is built from TRBV5-1 and TRBJ2-5; the D call of TRBD1 rests on TCRdb alone, since no DNA is present to check it. CDR3 length: 14 residues. CDR1 is SGHRS and CDR2 is YFSETQ in the germline V gene.

The chain is built from TRBV12-3 or TRBV12-4 and TRBJ2-1; lacking DNA, the TRBD2 call made by TCRdb goes unchecked. CDR3 length equals 17 residues. CDR3: CASSFAGTSGSYNEQFF.

This chain links TRBV3-1 with TRBJ2-1; the TRBD2 assignment by TCRdb is unverifiable without DNA. This CDR3 has 15 residues. Germline loops: CDR1 LGHDT, CDR2 YNNKEL (reference sequence). CDR3 in amino acids: CASSHWDYRDNEQFF.

The rearrangement links TRBV21-1 to TRBJ2-5; absent DNA, TCRdb's TRBD2 call cannot be checked. TRBV21-1 is an annotated pseudogene. CDR3 length equals 20 residues. CDR3 region: CASSKEGVGRGEALQETQYF.

This chain joins TRBV10-3 and TRBJ2-2; the D call of TRBD2 rests on TCRdb alone, since no DNA is present to check it. Germline V gene sequence: CDR1 ENHRY, CDR2 SYGVKD. This CDR3 comprises 13 residues. The CDR3 is CAISDTEGQGLFF.

V usage is TRBV5-1 and J usage is TRBJ2-1; the D call from TCRdb, TRBD2, cannot be confirmed without DNA. The CDR3 sequence is 16 residues long. CDR1 and CDR2 (germline): SGHRS, YFSETQ. The CDR3 sequence is CASSPPLAGAYNEQFF.

J is TRBJ2-3 and V is TRBV24-1; TCRdb indicates TRBD2, and absent DNA this call remains unverified. The CDR3 consists of 20 residues. Germline CDR1 KGHDR, CDR2 SFDVKD. CDR3 protein: CATSGTEPAGTSTWTDTQYF.

The chain is built from TRBV28 and TRBJ2-5; TCRdb returns TRBD2, unconfirmable since there is no DNA. The germline V gene encodes CDR1 MDHEN and CDR2 SYDVKM. The CDR3 has 15 residues. The CDR3 region is CASSGASGSQETQYF.

This chain uses TRBV7-9 with TRBJ1-2; with no DNA, the TCRdb D assignment of TRBD1 cannot be verified. Germline CDR1 reads SEHNR; CDR2 reads FQNEAQ (reference sequence). The CDR3 is 17 amino acids. The chain's CDR3 is CASSPTRGRVGDYGYTF.